A selection of T cell receptor beta chains follows, all from one sample in a study of Graves' ophthalmopathy and Graves' hyperthyroidism. TCRdb independently ran MiXCR on the multiplex PCR reads; one entry per CDR3 protein. This table holds 580,000 or so distinct CDR3 sequences, under 45% found once. Sequencing used peripheral blood or thyroid tissue (not recorded which). All receptors come from an adult man with Graves' hyperthyroidism. The CDR3 runs from the conserved cysteine through the conserved F or W. The D gene is left open where the match is weak.

V gene	D gene	CDR3 protein
TRBV10-3	TRBD1	CAISEHGQGSYNEQFF
TRBV16	.	CASSQWGGTNTEAFF
TRBV2	.	CASSDHGGAGNVLTF
TRBV20-1	.	CSARLEGPSNQPQHF
TRBV2	TRBD1	CASSEAGTGNQPQHF
TRBV9	.	CASSVRVRSGANVLTF
TRBV2	TRBD2	CASSLSGRTAYEQYF
TRBV27	.	CASKGVGTEAFF
TRBV15	.	CATSRVVGSGTEAFF
TRBV10-3	TRBD1	CATRQGAGQRAFF
TRBV7-9	.	CASSFAGFSFWDNEQFF
TRBV20-1	.	CSARAAANTEAFF
TRBV12-3/TRBV12-4	TRBD1	CASSPTGGRSYSYTF
TRBV12-3/TRBV12-4	TRBD1	CASSYSTGGGNEQFF
TRBV6-1	.	CASSYSMQASPSYEQYF
TRBV2	.	CASSGASSPQGFETQYF
TRBV15	.	CATLDRGSNQPQHF
TRBV29-1	TRBD2	CSVEYAGGPSDTQYF
TRBV15	TRBD1	CAAGTGKSPLHF
TRBV2	.	CASSPRARGYEQYF
TRBV7-3	.	CASSLLPPLGGISGNTIYF
TRBV4-2	TRBD2	CASSRGPGLASYEQYF
TRBV19	TRBD1	CASRMTGGRGEQYF
TRBV24-1	.	CATSPDTGELFF
TRBV20-1	TRBD1	CSGKPTGGYGYTF
TRBV7-2	TRBD2	CASSPSTSGGYASSYAGELFF
TRBV10-3	.	CAISYAGTEAFF
TRBV10-3	.	CAISEQIPEASF
TRBV9	.	CASSSAPLDGSSGANVLTF
TRBV29-1	TRBD1	CSVADRDGVLRGYTF
TRBV29-1	TRBD1	CSVEATGSSYEQYF